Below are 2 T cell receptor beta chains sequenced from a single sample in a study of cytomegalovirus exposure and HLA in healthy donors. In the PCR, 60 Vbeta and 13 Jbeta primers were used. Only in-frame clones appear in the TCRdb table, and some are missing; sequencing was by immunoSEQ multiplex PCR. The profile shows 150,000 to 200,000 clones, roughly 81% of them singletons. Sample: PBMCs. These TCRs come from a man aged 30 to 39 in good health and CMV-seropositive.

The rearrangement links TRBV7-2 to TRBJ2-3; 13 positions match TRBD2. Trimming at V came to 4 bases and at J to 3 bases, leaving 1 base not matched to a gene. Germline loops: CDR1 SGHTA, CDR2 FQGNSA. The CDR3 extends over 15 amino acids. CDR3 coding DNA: TGTGCCAGCAGCTGGGGACTAGCGGGAACAGATACGCAGTATTTT. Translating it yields CASSWGLAGTDTQYF.

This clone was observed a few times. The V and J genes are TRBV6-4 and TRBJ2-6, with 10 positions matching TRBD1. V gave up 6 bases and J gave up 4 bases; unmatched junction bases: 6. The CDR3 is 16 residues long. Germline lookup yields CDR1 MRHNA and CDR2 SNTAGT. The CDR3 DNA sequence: TGTGCCAGCAGCCGGACAGGGGGGGAAGGGGCCAACGTCCTGACTTTC. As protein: CASSRTGGEGANVLTF.